This record looks at one TCR beta chain sequence and its context. Its target is unknown. These data come from a study of radiation and T cells in renal cell carcinoma. Study at large: Nephrectomy followed 15 Gy stereotactic body radiation by 4 weeks. Overall study findings and caveats: Pretreatment tumor biopsies were lacking, so baseline clonotypes are unknown. In blood, top tumor clones expanded by 2 weeks, shrinking by 4.

Trimming stripped 3 bases from V and 2 bases from J, with 12 bases between. CDR1 SGHRS and CDR2 YFSETQ come from the germline V gene. CDR3 size: 14 residues. The time point was: baseline pretreatment blood. Treatment reported: 15 Gy SBRT to primary tumor, nephrectomy 4 weeks later. The method was immunoSEQ multiplex PCR; TCRdb's version includes in-frame clones alone and lacks a portion of them. The sample shows around 140,000 clones, 83% of them seen only once. The receptor's source is a woman aged 50 to 60 with renal cell carcinoma. The input for sequencing was blood, taken from a patient whose treatment included radiotherapy and nephrectomy. The J gene is TRBJ2-7, the V gene TRBV5-1; TRBD1 might be the D (7 bases). CDR3 sequence: CASSWGDSPYEQYF. The CDR3 DNA follows: TGCGCCAGCAGCTGGGGGGACAGCCCCTACGAGCAGTACTTC. The full variable domain, completed using reference TRBV5-1 and TRBJ2-7, is KAGVTQTPRYLIKTRGQQVTLSCSPISGHRSVSWYQQTPGQGLQFLFEYFSETQRNKGNFPGRFSGRQFSNSRSEMNVSTLELGDSALYLCASSWGDSPYEQYFGPGTRLTVT.